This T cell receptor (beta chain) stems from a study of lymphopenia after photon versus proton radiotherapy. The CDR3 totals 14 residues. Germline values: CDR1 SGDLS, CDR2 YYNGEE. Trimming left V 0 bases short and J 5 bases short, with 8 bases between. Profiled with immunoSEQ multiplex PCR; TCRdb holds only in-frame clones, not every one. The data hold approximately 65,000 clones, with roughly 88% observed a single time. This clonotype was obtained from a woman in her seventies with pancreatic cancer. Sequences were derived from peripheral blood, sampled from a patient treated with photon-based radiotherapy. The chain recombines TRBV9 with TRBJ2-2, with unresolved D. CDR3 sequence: CASSVGFGTGELFF. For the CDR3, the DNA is TGTGCCAGCAGCGTAGGATTTGGAACCGGGGAGCTGTTTTTT.